The clone carrying this TCR beta chain was picked up one time. The data were obtained in a study of blood T cell repertoires in COVID-19. This CDR3 comprises 16 residues. Germline trimming cut 3 bases from V and 4 bases from J; bases unmatched to any gene: 10. Germline V gives CDR1 KGHDR, CDR2 SFDVKD. Authors' methods: Reference gene primer amplification yielded estimated nucleated cell counts. Assay: immunoSEQ multiplex PCR; the TCRdb copy retains only in-frame clones and omits some. Clone size and V and J calls were adopted from that table, with D and trimming inferred from the DNA. In the table there are about 320,000 clones, 89% of which are singletons.

Sequencing input: peripheral blood. The gene calls are TRBV24-1 and TRBJ1-2, with 7 nucleotides matching TRBD1. The origin of this receptor is a woman in her thirties with COVID-19, enrolled during active disease. This CDR3 is CATSDTGTDRIYGYTF. Here the CDR3 DNA reads TGTGCCACCAGTGATACCGGGACAGATAGAATCTATGGCTACACCTTC.